Listed here is a single T cell receptor beta chain. The germline gives CDR1 SNHLY, CDR2 FYNNEI. This CDR3 comprises 14 residues. V trimming: 5 bases; J trimming: 6 bases; junction bases outside the gene matches: 7. This record belongs to a study of blood T cell repertoires in COVID-19. Study-level background: There were acute and convalescent COVID-19 samples, and they came from the United States, Italy and Spain. T cells, B-cell-depleted T cells, or PBMCs provided the cDNA or gDNA that served as material.

Per the study methods: Amplification of reference gene primers was used by the study to estimate nucleated cell counts. Repertoires were generated with immunoSEQ multiplex PCR, while TCRdb's copy carries only in-frame clones and drops some. That table gives V, J and clone size, and the DNA gave D and trimming. The top ten clones hold 2.5% to 3.5% of a sample with 270,000 or so clones, approximately 77% of them seen once. This TCR was sampled from a woman aged 18-35 years with acute or convalescent COVID-19. The chain uses TRBV2 and TRBJ1-2, with TRBD1 identical over 9 bases. Sequenced sample: peripheral blood. For the CDR3, the DNA is TGTGCCAGCAGTCCACAGGGGGCGGTAAATGGCTACACCTTC. It is translated as CASSPQGAVNGYTF.